One TCR beta chain is described in this entry. This record belongs to a study of blood T cell repertoires in COVID-19. On the study more broadly: Material from acute and convalescent COVID-19 was sourced from the United States, Italy and Spain. The analysed material was cDNA or gDNA that came from T cells, B-cell-depleted T cells, or PBMCs.

Measured with immunoSEQ multiplex PCR; TCRdb has only the in-frame clones, and not every one. The data hold around 210,000 clones, with 80% observed a single time. The origin of this receptor is a woman in her sixties or seventies with acute or convalescent COVID-19. Source material: peripheral blood.

CDR3 coding DNA: TGTGCCAGGCATAGCGGGAGTTTTCAAGAGACCCAGTACTTC. Encoded protein: CARHSGSFQETQYF. The chain links TRBV21-1 to TRBJ2-5; the table's D call, TRBD2, was not checked against the DNA. TRBV21-1 counts as a pseudogene. CDR3 length: 14 amino acids.